The 3 T cell receptor beta chains presented below share a single source sample, sequenced in a study of control samples from healthy donors and cancer patients (TCRdb year 2020). Library method: the immunoSEQ multiplex PCR assay. TCRdb re-hosts the immuneACCESS table, in-frame sequences only. Its copies lack some clones; in the studies checked, an unresolved V gene accounts for under half of them, and the cause for the rest is not known. Within this sample are 150,000 or so clones, with around 94% of them counted one time only. 12% to 15% of the sample lies in the top ten. Sequenced: PBMCs. These TCRs come from a man aged 60 to 69 with colorectal cancer.

This clone was seen just once. The chain combines TRBV19 with TRBJ1-2, with D possibly TRBD1 on 5 matching bases. The CDR3 covers 13 residues. Germline CDR1 reads LNHDA; CDR2 reads SQIVND (reference sequence). V was clipped by 6 bases and J by 3 bases, with 11 bases between them. CDR3 DNA sequence: TGTGCCAGTAGCCTCGGGACGGACTATGGCTACACCTTC. Translation: CASSLGTDYGYTF.

The chain uses TRBV11-3 and TRBJ2-3; 9 bases align to TRBD1. The CDR3 is 15 amino acids. J was trimmed by 4 bases and V by 5 bases; bases with no gene match: 7. Germline CDR1 SGHNT, CDR2 YENEEA. CDR3 in DNA: TGTGCCAGCAGCCTACAGGGGGCGTACGCAGATACGCAGTATTTT. It codes for CASSLQGAYADTQYF.

V is TRBV7-8 and J is TRBJ2-5, with D unresolved. Germline V gene data show CDR1 as SGHVS and CDR2 as FQNEAQ. CDR3 length: 11 residues. Deletions cut 3 bases from V and 5 bases from J, with 4 bases between. CDR3 loop: CASSFSETQYF. For the CDR3, the DNA is TGTGCCAGCAGCTTTAGTGAGACCCAGTACTTC.